Included here is one TCR beta chain sequence, with context. The sample comes from a study of cytomegalovirus exposure and HLA in healthy donors. Vbeta (60) and Jbeta (13) primers were used in the PCR. Generated by immunoSEQ multiplex PCR, the TCRdb table keeps only in-frame clones and is missing some. The sample table includes 190,000 or so clones. V was cut by 7 bases and J by 1 base, with 16 bases left in between. CDR3 size: 15 residues. Per germline, CDR1 SGHTS and CDR2 YDEGEE. The J gene is TRBJ2-3, the V gene TRBV5-8; perhaps TRBD2 as D (6 bases). The specimen was PBMCs. The sequence was obtained from a boy aged 5 to 17 in good health and CMV-seronegative. Here the CDR3 DNA reads TGTGCCAGCTCCCGGGGGTTGATGGGCACAGATACGCAGTATTTT. Protein: CASSRGLMGTDTQYF.